The rows below give T cell receptor beta chains drawn from one sample of a study of shared clonotypes between healthy human individuals. Clones were sequenced by immunoSEQ multiplex PCR, and TCRdb holds only the in-frame ones, with some missing. The sample lists 2 million to 3 million clones, over 85% seen once, with more than 0.12% in the top ten. Sample: naive CD4+ T cells sorted from blood. These receptors came from a man in his late teens or twenties in good health. Each CDR3 is given with its conserved first and last residue. The order of the fields is D gene, V gene, J gene, clone size, CDR3 DNA, CDR3 protein. A D gene is named only where the DNA matches it firmly. A row's size may be missing; if present it is once, few, many or a size class.

-	TRBV6-6	TRBJ1-2	-	TGTGCCAGCACCCCGGCAGGGCTCTACGGCTACACCTTC	CASTPAGLYGYTF
TRBD2	TRBV7-2	TRBJ2-7	-	TGTGCCAGCAGCTTACTGGCGGGGGGATCCTACGAGCAGTACTTC	CASSLLAGGSYEQYF
-	TRBV7-9	TRBJ2-5	-	TGTGCCAGCAGCTTAGGTTTGCCCATAGAGACCCAGTACTTC	CASSLGLPIETQYF
-	TRBV6-6	TRBJ1-1	once	TGTGCCATCGAGACGGGACGGCCGGTGTCCACTGAAGCTTTCTTT	CAIETGRPVSTEAFF
-	TRBV30	TRBJ1-1	-	TGTGCCTGGAGTAGTGGTATGAACACTGAAGCTTTCTTT	CAWSSGMNTEAFF
TRBD1	TRBV6-5	TRBJ2-7	few	TGTGCCAGCAGTTACGGTGGGACAGGGTCCCTGTACGAGCAGTACTTC	CASSYGGTGSLYEQYF
TRBD1	TRBV27	TRBJ1-6	-	TGTGCCAGCAGTTTATCGGGGACAGGGTTTTCACCCCTCCACTTT	CASSLSGTGFSPLHF
-	TRBV29-1	TRBJ2-7	-	TGCAGCGTTGAAGGGGATTCGGCTTACGAGCAGTACTTC	CSVEGDSAYEQYF
TRBD2	TRBV5-4	TRBJ2-7	-	TGTGCCAGCAGCATTCGACTAGCGGGAGACGACGAGCAGTACTTC	CASSIRLAGDDEQYF
TRBD1	TRBV7-7	TRBJ2-3	-	TGTGCTAGCAGCTTAGGGACAGACCGCACAGATACGCAGTATTTT	CASSLGTDRTDTQYF
TRBD1	TRBV19	TRBJ1-1	-	TGTGCCAGTAGTATAGCGGGGACAGCCTACACTGAAGCTTTCTTT	CASSIAGTAYTEAFF
-	TRBV5-1	TRBJ2-3	-	TGCGCCAGCAGCCCGAACAGGGAATTTACAGATACGCAGTATTTT	CASSPNREFTDTQYF
TRBD1	TRBV7-2	TRBJ1-2	-	TGTGCCAGCAGCGTGGGACAGACTAACTATGGCTACACCTTC	CASSVGQTNYGYTF
-	TRBV6-1	TRBJ1-1	-	TGTGCCAGCAGTGAACCCCCAGACACTGAAGCTTTCTTT	CASSEPPDTEAFF
TRBD1	TRBV2	TRBJ2-5	-	TGTGCCAGCAGAGGGGTGGGACAGGGGGCAGAGACCCAGTACTTC	CASRGVGQGAETQYF
TRBD2	TRBV7-3	TRBJ2-1	-	TGTGCCAGCAGCCCGGGACTATCGGTCGATGAGCAGTTCTTC	CASSPGLSVDEQFF
-	TRBV10-3	TRBJ2-1	-	TGTGCCATCAGTGGCTCCGGAGGGGCGGGTTCCTACAATGAGCAGTTCTTC	CAISGSGGAGSYNEQFF
-	TRBV7-3	TRBJ1-2	once	TGTGCCAGCAGCTTACACGCCTCTCGGGATGGCTACACCTTC	CASSLHASRDGYTF
-	TRBV18	TRBJ2-7	-	TGTGCCAGCTCACCGGAGGGGGCGCGTCCCTACGAGCAGTACTTC	CASSPEGARPYEQYF
-	TRBV6-5	TRBJ1-3	-	TGTGCCAGCAGCCGATCTGGAAACACCATATATTTT	CASSRSGNTIYF
-	TRBV30	TRBJ2-1	-	TGTGCCTGTCCTCCCAGGGCGGGCTACAATGAGCAGTTCTTC	CACPPRAGYNEQFF
-	TRBV5-1	TRBJ1-2	-	TGCGCCAGCAGCCCGGACGGGACTAACTATGGCTACACCTTC	CASSPDGTNYGYTF